This TCR beta chain stems from a study of shared clonotypes between healthy human individuals. The method was immunoSEQ multiplex PCR; TCRdb's version includes in-frame clones alone and lacks a portion of them. Here the sample spans over a million clones, 97% to 99% being singletons. CDR3 length: 14 residues. The V and J ends lost 3 bases and 2 bases respectively, with 9 bases between them. Per the germline V gene, CDR1 is SGHNT and CDR2 is YYREEE (reference sequence). Memory CD4+ cells were the fraction left after CD45RA+ naive selection. This clone was counted a single time. What it binds is unknown. Whole-study findings and limits: Deeper or shallower sequencing was expected to change how clonotypes are shared among donors. What naive subsets generally showed was a larger estimated richness than memory subsets showed.

Sequencing input: naive CD4+ T cells sorted from blood. As for subset: CD45RA+ positively selected. This sequence originates from a man aged 30 to 39 in good health. V is TRBV5-4 and J is TRBJ1-5; perhaps TRBD1 as D (5 bases). CDR3 nucleotides: TGTGCCAGCAGCTCCCAGGGCGGCAATCAGCCCCAGCATTTT. Translation: CASSSQGGNQPQHF.